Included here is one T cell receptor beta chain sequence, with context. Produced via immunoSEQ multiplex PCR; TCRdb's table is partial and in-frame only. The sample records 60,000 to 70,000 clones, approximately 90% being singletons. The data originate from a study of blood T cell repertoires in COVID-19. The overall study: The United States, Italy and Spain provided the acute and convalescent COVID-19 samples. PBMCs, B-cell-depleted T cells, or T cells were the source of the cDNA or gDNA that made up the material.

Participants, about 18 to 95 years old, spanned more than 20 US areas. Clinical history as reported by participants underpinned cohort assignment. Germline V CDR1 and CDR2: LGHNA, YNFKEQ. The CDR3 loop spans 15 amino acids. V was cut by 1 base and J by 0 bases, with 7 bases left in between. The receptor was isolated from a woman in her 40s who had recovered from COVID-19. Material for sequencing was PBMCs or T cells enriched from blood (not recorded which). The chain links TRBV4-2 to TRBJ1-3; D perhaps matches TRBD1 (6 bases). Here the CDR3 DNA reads TGTGCCAGCAGCCAAGTGGACAGCTCTGGAAACACCATATATTTT. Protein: CASSQVDSSGNTIYF.